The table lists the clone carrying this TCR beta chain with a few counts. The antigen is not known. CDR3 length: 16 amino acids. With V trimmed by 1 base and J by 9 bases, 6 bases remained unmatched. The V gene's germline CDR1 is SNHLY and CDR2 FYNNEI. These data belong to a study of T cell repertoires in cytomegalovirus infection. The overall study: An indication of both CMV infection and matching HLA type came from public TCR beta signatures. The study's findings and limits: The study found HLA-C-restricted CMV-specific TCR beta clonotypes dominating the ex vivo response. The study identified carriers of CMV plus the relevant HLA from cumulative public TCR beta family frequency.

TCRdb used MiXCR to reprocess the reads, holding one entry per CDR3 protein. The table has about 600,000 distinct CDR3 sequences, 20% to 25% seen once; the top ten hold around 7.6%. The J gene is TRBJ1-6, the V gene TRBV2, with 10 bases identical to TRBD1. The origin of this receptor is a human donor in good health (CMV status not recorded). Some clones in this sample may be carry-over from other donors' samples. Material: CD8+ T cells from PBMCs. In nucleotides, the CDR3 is TGTGCCAGCAGTGAAGGGGGGACAGGGGAACTTTCACCCCTCCACTTT. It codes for CASSEGGTGELSPLHF.